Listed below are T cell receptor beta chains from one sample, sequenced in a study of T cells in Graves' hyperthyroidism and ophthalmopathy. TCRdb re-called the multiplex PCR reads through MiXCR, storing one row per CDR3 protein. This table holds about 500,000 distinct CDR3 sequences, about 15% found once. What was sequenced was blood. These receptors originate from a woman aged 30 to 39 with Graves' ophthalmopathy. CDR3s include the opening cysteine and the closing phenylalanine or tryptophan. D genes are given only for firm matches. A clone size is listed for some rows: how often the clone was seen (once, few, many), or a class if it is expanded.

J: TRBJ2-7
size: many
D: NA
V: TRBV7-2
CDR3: CASSLGGLTYEQYF
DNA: TGTGCCAGCAGCTTAGGGGGACTGACCTACGAGCAGTACTTC

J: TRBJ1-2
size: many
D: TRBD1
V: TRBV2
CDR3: CATQGAGGYTF
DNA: TGTGCCACCCAGGGGGCGGGTGGCTACACCTTC

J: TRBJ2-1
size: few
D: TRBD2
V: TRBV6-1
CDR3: CASSDVAGSYNEQFF
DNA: TGTGCCAGCAGTGATGTAGCGGGCTCCTACAATGAGCAGTTCTTC

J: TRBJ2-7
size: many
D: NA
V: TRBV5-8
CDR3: CASSLERTGKDEQYF
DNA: TGTGCCAGCAGCTTGGAACGAACAGGGAAGGACGAGCAGTACTTC

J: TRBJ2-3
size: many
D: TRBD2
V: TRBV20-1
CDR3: CSCYSGNTQYF
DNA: TGCAGTTGCTATAGCGGGAATACGCAGTATTTT

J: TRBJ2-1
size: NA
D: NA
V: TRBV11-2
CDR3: CASSGLTGYNEQFF
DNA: TGTGCCAGCAGCGGGCTGACAGGCTACAATGAGCAGTTCTTC

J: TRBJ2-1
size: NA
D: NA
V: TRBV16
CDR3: CASSQTTNYNEQFF
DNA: TGTGCCAGCAGCCAAACCACGAACTACAATGAGCAGTTCTTC

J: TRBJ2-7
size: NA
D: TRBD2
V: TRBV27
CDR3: CATRPPTSGSYEQYF
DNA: TGTGCCACCCGGCCCCCGACTAGCGGGAGTTACGAGCAGTACTTC

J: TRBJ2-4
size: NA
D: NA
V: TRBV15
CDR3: CATGGLGAKNIQYF
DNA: TGTGCCACCGGGGGCCTGGGGGCCAAAAACATTCAGTACTTC

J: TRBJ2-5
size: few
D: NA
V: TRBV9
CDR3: CASSVGEARETQYF
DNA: TGTGCCAGCAGCGTAGGGGAAGCCCGAGAGACCCAGTACTTC